The clone carrying this TCR beta chain was counted between two and nine times. No antigen is known for it. The CDR3 has 14 amino acids. The V end lost 11 bases, the J end lost 1 base, and 17 bases lay between the germline ends. Per the germline V gene, CDR1 is MNHEY and CDR2 is SVGEGT. This entry belongs to a study of response to subunit inactivated influenza vaccine. Study findings and constraints: Each seasonal flu vaccination may recruit only limited new T cells, authors suggested.

TCRdb ran MiXCR on the RT-PCR reads and lists one entry per CDR3 protein. Of approximately 490,000 distinct CDR3 sequences in the sample, approximately 7.2% were seen once. The sequences come from PBMCs from blood, collected 23 months after vaccination. This clonotype was sampled from a man between 45 and 75 years old who received an inactivated influenza vaccine. This rearrangement joins TRBV6-2 or TRBV6-3 to TRBJ2-5; TRBD2 is a possible D gene (6 bases). CDR3 nucleotide sequence: TGTGCCGGGCGATTTGCGGGGAGCCAAGAGACCCAGTACTTC. Translated, it gives CAGRFAGSQETQYF.